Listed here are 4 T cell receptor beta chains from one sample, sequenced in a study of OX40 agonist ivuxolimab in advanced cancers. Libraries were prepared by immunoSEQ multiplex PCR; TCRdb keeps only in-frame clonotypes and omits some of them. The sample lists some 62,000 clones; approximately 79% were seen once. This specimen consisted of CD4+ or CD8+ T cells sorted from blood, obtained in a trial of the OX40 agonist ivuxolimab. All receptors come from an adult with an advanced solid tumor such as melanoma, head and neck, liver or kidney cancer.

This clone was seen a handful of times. This CDR3 reads CASSSTIRVRNSPLHF. The CDR3 coding sequence is TGTGCCAGCAGCTCGACAATAAGGGTAAGAAATTCACCCCTCCACTTT. The chain links TRBV5-5 to TRBJ1-6; D unclear. CDR1 SGHKS and CDR2 YYEKEE come from the germline V gene (reference sequence). This CDR3 contains 16 residues. Trimming removed 3 bases at V and 7 bases at J, with 17 bases between.

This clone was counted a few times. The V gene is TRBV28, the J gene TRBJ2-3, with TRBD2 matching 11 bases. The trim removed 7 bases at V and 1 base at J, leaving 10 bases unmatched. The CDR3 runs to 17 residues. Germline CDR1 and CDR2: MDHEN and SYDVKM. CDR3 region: CASTLAGGRGGTDTQYF. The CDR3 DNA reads TGTGCCAGCACCTTAGCGGGAGGGAGGGGAGGCACAGATACGCAGTATTTT.

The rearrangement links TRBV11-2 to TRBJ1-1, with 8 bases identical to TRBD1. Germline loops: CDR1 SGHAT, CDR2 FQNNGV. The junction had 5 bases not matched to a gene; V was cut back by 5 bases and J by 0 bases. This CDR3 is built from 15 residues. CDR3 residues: CASSRQGPLNTEAFF. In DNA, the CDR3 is TGTGCCAGCAGCCGACAGGGGCCTTTGAACACTGAAGCTTTCTTT.

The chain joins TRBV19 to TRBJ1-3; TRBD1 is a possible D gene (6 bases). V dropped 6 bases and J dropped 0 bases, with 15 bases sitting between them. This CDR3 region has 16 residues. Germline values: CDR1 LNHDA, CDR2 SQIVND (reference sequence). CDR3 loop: CASRNRQDFSGNTIYF. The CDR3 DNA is TGTGCCAGTAGGAACCGACAGGATTTCTCTGGAAACACCATATATTTT.